This is a list of T cell receptor beta chains from one sample in a study of CD8 T cells in ankylosing spondylitis. TCRdb reprocessed the 5' RACE reads with MiXCR, giving one entry per CDR3 protein. The sample has about 250,000 distinct CDR3 sequences; approximately 24% are singletons. The sequenced material came from blood, either unsorted or a sorted T cell fraction (not recorded which). Receptor source: a male donor with ankylosing spondylitis or in good health (not recorded which). Both conserved end residues are part of each CDR3. D genes are given only for firm matches. Clone sizes are given selectively: once, few, many, or a class where the clone is expanded.

d_call	clone_size	j_call	v_call	cdr3_nt	cdr3_aa
.	.	TRBJ2-5	TRBV29-1	TGCAGCGTTGTTCCGGCCGTACAAGAGACCCAGTACTTC	CSVVPAVQETQYF
.	.	TRBJ2-5	TRBV9	TGTGCCAGCAGCGTAGCGTCGGGGAAAGAGACCCAGTACTTC	CASSVASGKETQYF
.	.	TRBJ2-1	TRBV5-1	TGCGCCAGCAGCTTGGGGGGCGCTGACAATGAGCAGTTCTTC	CASSLGGADNEQFF
.	.	TRBJ2-2	TRBV12-3/TRBV12-4	TGTGCCAGCAGTTTTGGGGGAGGCACCGGGGAGCTGTTTTTT	CASSFGGGTGELFF
TRBD2	few	TRBJ2-7	TRBV7-9	TGTGCCAGCAGCCGACTAGCGGGGGACGACGAGCAGTACTTC	CASSRLAGDDEQYF
.	few	TRBJ1-1	TRBV20-1	TGCAGTGCATCCCCAGGGCCCTCGGAAGCTTTCTTT	CSASPGPSEAFF
.	.	TRBJ2-7	TRBV12-3/TRBV12-4	TGTGCCAGCAGTTCACAGGGATTGTTCGAGCAGTACTTC	CASSSQGLFEQYF
.	.	TRBJ2-7	TRBV19	TGTGCCAGTAGTATGGGGACATCCTCCTACGAGCAGTACTTC	CASSMGTSSYEQYF
.	.	TRBJ2-7	TRBV19	TGTGCCAGTAGTATAGGGGCAGGCCCCTACGAGCAGTACTTC	CASSIGAGPYEQYF
.	few	TRBJ2-5	TRBV20-1	TGCAGTGCTACTGACAGGTACCAAGAGACCCAGTACTTC	CSATDRYQETQYF
TRBD1	.	TRBJ2-7	TRBV27	TGTGCCAGCAGTGGCCGGGACAGGGGCTACGAGCAGTACTTC	CASSGRDRGYEQYF
.	few	TRBJ2-1	TRBV6-1	TGTGCCAGCACACGGGGGGCTGTGGGGAATGAGCAGTTCTTC	CASTRGAVGNEQFF
.	.	TRBJ2-1	TRBV6-1	TGTGCCAGCAAGCTTTCCTACAATGAGCAGTTCTTC	CASKLSYNEQFF
.	.	TRBJ2-2	TRBV29-1	TGCAGCGTTGAAGCCAGGAACACCGGGGAGCTGTTTTTT	CSVEARNTGELFF
.	many	TRBJ1-5	TRBV12-3/TRBV12-4	TGTGCCAGCAGTCCTCGGAAAGGCAATCAGCCCCAGCATTTT	CASSPRKGNQPQHF
.	many	TRBJ2-5	TRBV9	TGTGCCAGCAGCGTAGCGGGGGGCCTGAGAGAGACCCAGTACTTC	CASSVAGGLRETQYF
.	.	TRBJ2-5	TRBV6-5	TGTGCCAGCAGTTACTCGGCCGGATTGGAGACCCAGTACTTC	CASSYSAGLETQYF
.	few	TRBJ2-7	TRBV6-5	TGTGCCAGCAGTTACGCGTACAGGGAAGCGGGCGAGCAGTACTTC	CASSYAYREAGEQYF
TRBD1	many	TRBJ2-5	TRBV20-1	TGCAGTGCTCCCTCGACAGGGGGTGAAGAGACCCAGTACTTC	CSAPSTGGEETQYF
.	many	TRBJ2-7	TRBV12-3/TRBV12-4	TGTGCCAGCAGTTTCTCGGCAGCCTCCTACGAGCAGTACTTC	CASSFSAASYEQYF
TRBD1	few	TRBJ2-5	TRBV12-3/TRBV12-4	TGTGCCAGCAGTCCGAGCCGACAGGGCCAAGAGACCCAGTACTTC	CASSPSRQGQETQYF
.	many	TRBJ1-2	TRBV29-1	TGCAGCGTTGAAGAAGCGTGGGGGATCGACGGCTACACCTTC	CSVEEAWGIDGYTF
.	many	TRBJ1-5	TRBV20-1	TGCAGCCTAGCCCGCAGGAACAATCAGCCCCAGCATTTT	CSLARRNNQPQHF
TRBD1	few	TRBJ2-5	TRBV20-1	TGCAGTGCCACGGGACAGGGGAAGTTTTTGGAGACCCAGTACTTC	CSATGQGKFLETQYF
.	.	TRBJ2-7	TRBV20-1	TGCAGTGCTAGAGTGGGCGGCTACTACGAGCAGTACTTC	CSARVGGYYEQYF
.	once	TRBJ1-4	TRBV12-3/TRBV12-4	TGTGCCAGCAGGCTCGGGGGGCTGGTTGAAAAACTGTTTTTT	CASRLGGLVEKLFF
.	.	TRBJ1-1	TRBV20-1	TGCAGTGCTGAAGAGAGCTGGAACACTGAAGCTTTCTTT	CSAEESWNTEAFF
TRBD2	.	TRBJ2-7	TRBV4-2	TGTGCCAGCAGCCAAGATCAGGTAGCGGGGGGGTCCTACGAGCAGTACTTC	CASSQDQVAGGSYEQYF
TRBD2	.	TRBJ2-5	TRBV18	TGTGCCAGCTCACCGGGACTAGCTCCAGAGACCCAGTACTTC	CASSPGLAPETQYF
.	many	TRBJ2-7	TRBV29-1	TGCAGCGCTCAGGACAACTCCTACGAGCAGTACTTC	CSAQDNSYEQYF
.	many	TRBJ1-5	TRBV5-5	TGTGCCAGCACCCCCTCGGGGCAGGGCGGTCAGCCCCAGCATTTT	CASTPSGQGGQPQHF
.	.	TRBJ1-2	TRBV6-5	TGTGCCAGCAGTTACCCCGGGTTGGGCTACACCTTC	CASSYPGLGYTF
.	.	TRBJ2-7	TRBV15	TGTGCCACCAGCAGACAGGGAGGATTCGGGGAGCAGTACTTC	CATSRQGGFGEQYF
.	.	TRBJ2-3	TRBV18	TGTGCCAGCTCACCGAATCGAGGAGATACGCAGTATTTT	CASSPNRGDTQYF
.	few	TRBJ1-2	TRBV12-3/TRBV12-4	TGTGCCAGCAGTTTAGGGGGAGGTGGCTACACCTTC	CASSLGGGGYTF
.	.	TRBJ1-6	TRBV12-3/TRBV12-4	TGTGCCAGCAGCCCTGCGACCGGCGATAATTCACCCCTCCACTTT	CASSPATGDNSPLHF
.	.	TRBJ1-1	TRBV29-1	TGCAGCGTTGGCAGGATCATGAACACTGAAGCTTTCTTT	CSVGRIMNTEAFF
.	.	TRBJ2-7	TRBV29-1	TGCAGCGCATTAGACAGAGCAAGCTACGAGCAGTACTTC	CSALDRASYEQYF
.	many	TRBJ2-6	TRBV20-1	TGCAGTGGAAGCTCTGGGGCCAACGTCCTGACTTTC	CSGSSGANVLTF
TRBD1	once	TRBJ2-7	TRBV5-1	TGCGCCAGCAGCTCCCTTAACAGGGGGTTTTCCTACGAGCAGTACTTC	CASSSLNRGFSYEQYF
.	.	TRBJ2-1	TRBV20-1	TGCAGTGCTAGAGATCCACCCTGGCGGGGGCCTCGAAATGAGCAGTTCTTC	CSARDPPWRGPRNEQFF
.	many	TRBJ2-5	TRBV18	TGTGCCAGCTCACCAGCAAACCAAGGGGGAGAGACCCAGTACTTC	CASSPANQGGETQYF
.	.	TRBJ2-1	TRBV12-3/TRBV12-4	TGTGCCAGCAGTTTGGTGGGACGGCATGAGCAGTTCTTC	CASSLVGRHEQFF
TRBD1	many	TRBJ2-1	TRBV28	TGTGCCAGCAGTTTTGCAGGGGGAAAGCAGTTCTTC	CASSFAGGKQFF
.	.	TRBJ2-7	TRBV5-5	TGTGCCAGCAGCTTAGGTTTCAGGGAGGACGAGCAGTACTTC	CASSLGFREDEQYF
TRBD1	.	TRBJ2-7	TRBV6-1	TGTGCCAGCACCTCTCCCCTGACAGGGCCCTCCTACGAGCAGTACTTC	CASTSPLTGPSYEQYF
.	many	TRBJ2-1	TRBV29-1	TGCAGCGCAGGGACCTCCTACAATGAGCAGTTCTTC	CSAGTSYNEQFF
TRBD2	few	TRBJ2-7	TRBV10-3	TGTGCCATCGGGGGGGTGGGCTACGAGCAGTACTTC	CAIGGVGYEQYF
TRBD2	.	TRBJ2-3	TRBV18	TGTGCCAGCTCACCAGGTGTGCGGGGGAGAGGCACAGATACGCAGTATTTT	CASSPGVRGRGTDTQYF
TRBD2	few	TRBJ2-3	TRBV12-3/TRBV12-4	TGTGCCAGCAGTCATGGGGGGGGTGTGGATACGCAGTATTTT	CASSHGGGVDTQYF
TRBD2	many	TRBJ2-1	TRBV4-1	TGCGCCAGCAGCCAAGTGGGACTAGGCTCCTACAATGAGCAGTTCTTC	CASSQVGLGSYNEQFF